In this sample, the clone carrying this T cell receptor beta chain turned up a few times. This specimen comes from a study of T cells in Graves' hyperthyroidism and ophthalmopathy. RNA transcripts gave rise to amplified TCR beta CDR3 regions. The study used the HTBI primer set for a first-round RT-PCR of the TCR CDR3. TCRdb re-analysed the multiplex PCR reads in MiXCR, keeping a single row per CDR3 protein. The repertoire holds 300,000 to 350,000 distinct CDR3 sequences, with 11% to 15% as singletons. Germline-derived CDR1 and CDR2 are SGHTA and FQGNSA. V shed 6 bases and J 4 bases; nucleotides not matched to a gene: 5. The CDR3 has 15 amino acids.

This sequence originates from a woman under 40 with Graves' hyperthyroidism. Sample: blood. The rearrangement links TRBV7-2 to TRBJ2-2; 10 nucleotides align to TRBD2. This CDR3 reads CASRTSGSPTGELFF. In DNA, the CDR3 is TGTGCCAGCAGGACTAGCGGGTCCCCCACCGGGGAGCTGTTTTTT.